This TCR beta chain appears in the sequencing data of a study of blood T cell repertoires in COVID-19. Study overall: The United States, Italy and Spain supplied acute and convalescent COVID-19 samples. PBMCs, B-cell-depleted T cells, or T cells provided the cDNA or gDNA that made up the material.

As handled by the study authors: Reference gene primer amplification gave estimated nucleated cell counts. Generated by immunoSEQ multiplex PCR, the TCRdb table keeps only in-frame clones and is missing some. The DNA gave D and trimming, while V, J and clone size come from that table. The table lists 250,000 or so clones, about nine tenths of them singletons, with less than 1% in the top ten. Trimming took off 0 bases at V and 1 base at J, with 5 bases between the two ends. The CDR3 totals 14 residues. Germline lookup yields CDR1 SGHTA and CDR2 FQGTGA. The sample was peripheral blood. The clonotype comes from a woman in her 40s who had recovered from COVID-19. The V call is TRBV7-3, the J call TRBJ2-3; D is unclear. Here the CDR3 DNA reads TGTGCCAGCAGCTTAACCCGAGGCACAGATACGCAGTATTTT. Translating it yields CASSLTRGTDTQYF.